A selection of T cell receptor beta chains follows, all from one sample in a study of blood T cells in healthy people across ages. TCRdb re-called the 5' RACE reads with MiXCR, one entry per CDR3 protein. In the table there are fewer than 800,000 distinct CDR3 sequences, roughly 25% of which are singletons. In addition, the sample was reused for a study of T cells of mothers and their children.

Sequencing was done on a sample of blood. These receptors all stem from a boy between 10 and 17 years old in good health. The CDR3 runs from the conserved cysteine through the conserved F or W. The D gene is left open where the match is weak. Size values are once, few and many counts, or a class for expanded clones, and some rows have none.

size	J	D	V	CDR3	DNA
.	TRBJ2-2	.	TRBV29-1	CSVELPTGELFF	TGCAGCGTTGAACTGCCCACCGGGGAGCTGTTTTTT
.	TRBJ2-3	.	TRBV3-1	CASSPHAAGRGTDTQYF	TGTGCCAGCAGCCCCCATGCGGCGGGAAGGGGCACAGATACGCAGTATTTT
many	TRBJ2-3	.	TRBV6-2/TRBV6-3	CASSHTDTQYF	TGTGCCAGCAGCCACACAGATACGCAGTATTTT
.	TRBJ2-5	.	TRBV7-2	CASSFNRGETQYF	TGTGCCAGCAGCTTTAACCGAGGGGAGACCCAGTACTTC
.	TRBJ2-1	.	TRBV7-2	CASSAMGLPYNEQFF	TGTGCCAGCAGCGCAATGGGACTCCCTTACAATGAGCAGTTCTTC
.	TRBJ2-5	TRBD1	TRBV10-3	CAISEQGWETQYF	TGTGCCATCAGCGAACAGGGGTGGGAGACCCAGTACTTC
.	TRBJ2-1	TRBD2	TRBV20-1	CSPRGGGRAYNEQFF	TGCAGTCCCCGAGGTGGCGGGAGGGCCTACAATGAGCAGTTCTTC
.	TRBJ2-1	TRBD2	TRBV2	CASSTKAGGPLDEQFF	TGTGCCAGCAGTACCAAGGCGGGAGGGCCGTTAGATGAGCAGTTCTTC
.	TRBJ2-5	.	TRBV7-7	CASSRGLGSETQYF	TGTGCTAGCAGCCGTGGGCTGGGGTCAGAGACCCAGTACTTC
few	TRBJ2-7	.	TRBV29-1	CSVRRAGHEQYF	TGCAGCGTCCGTCGGGCAGGCCACGAGCAGTACTTC
few	TRBJ2-7	TRBD1	TRBV29-1	CSVDTGADYEQYF	TGCAGCGTTGACACAGGGGCGGACTACGAGCAGTACTTC
.	TRBJ2-6	.	TRBV7-2	CASSDVRSSGANVLTF	TGTGCCAGCAGCGACGTTAGGAGCTCTGGGGCCAACGTCCTGACTTTC
.	TRBJ2-3	TRBD1	TRBV29-1	CSGGLVGVNRGTSDTQYF	TGCAGCGGGGGCCTTGTGGGGGTGAACAGGGGAACCTCAGATACGCAGTATTTT
.	TRBJ2-1	.	TRBV7-9	CASRNTGNNEQFF	TGTGCCAGCAGAAATACAGGAAACAATGAGCAGTTCTTC
few	TRBJ2-1	.	TRBV9	CASSPEGKRSTYNEQFF	TGTGCCAGCAGCCCCGAGGGGAAGCGCTCAACCTACAATGAGCAGTTCTTC
many	TRBJ2-3	.	TRBV5-4	CASSKRDSRTDTQYF	TGTGCCAGCAGCAAACGGGACTCCCGCACAGATACGCAGTATTTT
.	TRBJ1-2	TRBD1	TRBV5-1	CASSETGTGSTNYGYTF	TGCGCCAGCAGCGAAACCGGGACAGGATCTACGAACTATGGCTACACCTTC
.	TRBJ2-7	.	TRBV11-1	CASSFAGTPSSYEQYF	TGTGCCAGCAGCTTCGCCGGGACCCCGAGCTCCTACGAGCAGTACTTC
.	TRBJ2-1	TRBD1	TRBV6-2/TRBV6-3	CASSYSRDRGEQFF	TGTGCCAGCAGTTACTCCCGGGACAGGGGTGAGCAGTTCTTC
.	TRBJ1-2	.	TRBV6-5	CASSYLQGSNYGYTF	TGTGCCAGCAGTTACTTACAGGGTTCTAACTATGGCTACACCTTC
few	TRBJ1-2	.	TRBV7-2	CASSNQVSHYTF	TGTGCCAGCAGCAACCAAGTTAGCCACTACACCTTC
.	TRBJ2-5	.	TRBV7-6	CASSLEVGMGETQYF	TGTGCCAGCAGCTTAGAGGTCGGGATGGGAGAGACCCAGTACTTC
.	TRBJ2-2	TRBD2	TRBV5-1	CASRGLAGGSNTGELFF	TGCGCCAGCAGAGGACTAGCGGGGGGATCGAACACCGGGGAGCTGTTTTTT